This is a list of T cell receptor beta chains from one sample in a study of blood T cell repertoires in COVID-19. Only in-frame clones appear in the TCRdb table, and some are missing; sequencing was by immunoSEQ multiplex PCR. The table includes more than 200,000 clones, around four fifths detected once. The sequenced material came from peripheral blood. These receptors were obtained from a man in his sixties with acute or convalescent COVID-19. CDR3s include the opening cysteine and the closing phenylalanine or tryptophan. The D gene is left open where the match is weak. Part of the rows lack a size; the others show once, few, many or a class for expanded clones.

j_call: TRBJ2-2
d_call: TRBD1
v_call: TRBV6-6
clone_size: few
cdr3_length: 15
cdr3_nt: TGTGCCAGCAGACAGGACAGGGGGCAGGTCGGGGAGCTGTTTTTT
cdr3_aa: CASRQDRGQVGELFF

j_call: TRBJ2-7
d_call: .
v_call: TRBV12-3/TRBV12-4
clone_size: .
cdr3_length: 13
cdr3_nt: TGTGCCAGCAGTTTCCAGACAGCCTACGAGCAGTACTTC
cdr3_aa: CASSFQTAYEQYF

j_call: TRBJ1-2
d_call: .
v_call: TRBV9
clone_size: .
cdr3_length: 14
cdr3_nt: TGTGCCAGCAGCTCGGCGGGGGGGATCTATGGCTACACCTTC
cdr3_aa: CASSSAGGIYGYTF

j_call: TRBJ2-1
d_call: .
v_call: TRBV30
clone_size: .
cdr3_length: 14
cdr3_nt: TGTGCCTGGAGCTCCGGGACACGCTACAATGAGCAGTTCTTC
cdr3_aa: CAWSSGTRYNEQFF

j_call: TRBJ2-7
d_call: TRBD2
v_call: TRBV5-1
clone_size: .
cdr3_length: 15
cdr3_nt: TGCGCCAGCAGCTCTCGAGCGGGGGGGTGGTTGGAGCAGTACTTC
cdr3_aa: CASSSRAGGWLEQYF

j_call: TRBJ1-6
d_call: .
v_call: TRBV2
clone_size: few
cdr3_length: 13
cdr3_nt: TGTGCCAGTAGAACTGCCTGGAGTTCACCCCTCCACTTT
cdr3_aa: CASRTAWSSPLHF

j_call: TRBJ2-3
d_call: TRBD2
v_call: TRBV5-1
clone_size: .
cdr3_length: 17
cdr3_nt: TGCGCCAGCAGCTTGGCCTGGGTAGCGGGAATGATAGATACGCAGTATTTT
cdr3_aa: CASSLAWVAGMIDTQYF

j_call: TRBJ2-1
d_call: TRBD2
v_call: TRBV6-5
clone_size: .
cdr3_length: 15
cdr3_nt: TGTGCCAGCAGTTACTCGCTAGCGGGGGTTGGGGAGCAGTTCTTC
cdr3_aa: CASSYSLAGVGEQFF

j_call: TRBJ2-3
d_call: TRBD2
v_call: TRBV2
clone_size: .
cdr3_length: 14
cdr3_nt: TGTGCCAGCGGGACTAGCGGGGGGGCGCATACGCAGTATTTT
cdr3_aa: CASGTSGGAHTQYF

j_call: TRBJ2-2
d_call: TRBD1
v_call: TRBV18
clone_size: .
cdr3_length: 16
cdr3_nt: TGTGCCAGCTCACTAATACAGGGGGCGAACACCGGGGAGCTGTTTTTT
cdr3_aa: CASSLIQGANTGELFF

j_call: TRBJ2-3
d_call: TRBD2
v_call: TRBV19
clone_size: once
cdr3_length: 14
cdr3_nt: TGTGCCAGTAGTCCAGGACTAGTCACAGATACGCAGTATTTT
cdr3_aa: CASSPGLVTDTQYF

j_call: TRBJ1-5
d_call: .
v_call: TRBV7-2
clone_size: .
cdr3_length: 13
cdr3_nt: TGTGCCAGCACCGTAACAGGGAATCAGCCCCAGCATTTT
cdr3_aa: CASTVTGNQPQHF

j_call: TRBJ2-7
d_call: .
v_call: TRBV6-1
clone_size: .
cdr3_length: 13
cdr3_nt: TGTGCCAGCAGTGAACAGGTCTCCTACGAGCAGTACTTC
cdr3_aa: CASSEQVSYEQYF

j_call: TRBJ2-7
d_call: .
v_call: TRBV6-2/TRBV6-3
clone_size: .
cdr3_length: 17
cdr3_nt: TGTGCCAGCAGTTACTACGGGGTGGGCGCGAGCTCCTACGAGCAGTACTTC
cdr3_aa: CASSYYGVGASSYEQYF

j_call: TRBJ2-3
d_call: TRBD2
v_call: TRBV4-1
clone_size: .
cdr3_length: 16
cdr3_nt: TGCGCCAGCAGCCAAGAACCGGGACTACCCCCAGATACGCAGTATTTT
cdr3_aa: CASSQEPGLPPDTQYF

j_call: TRBJ1-5
d_call: .
v_call: TRBV7-8
clone_size: .
cdr3_length: 13
cdr3_nt: TGTGCCAGCAGCCTGACGGACAACCAGCCCCAGCATTTT
cdr3_aa: CASSLTDNQPQHF

j_call: TRBJ2-3
d_call: .
v_call: TRBV18
clone_size: .
cdr3_length: 13
cdr3_nt: TGTGCCAGCTCACCACCCCCTAGAGATACGCAGTATTTT
cdr3_aa: CASSPPPRDTQYF

j_call: TRBJ2-3
d_call: TRBD2
v_call: TRBV7-8
clone_size: once
cdr3_length: 16
cdr3_nt: TGTGCCAGCAGCTTACTAACTAGCGGGGGAGGAGATACGCAGTATTTT
cdr3_aa: CASSLLTSGGGDTQYF

j_call: TRBJ1-1
d_call: TRBD1
v_call: TRBV27
clone_size: .
cdr3_length: 12
cdr3_nt: TGTGCCAGCGGGACAGGGGGCACTGAAGCTTTCTTT
cdr3_aa: CASGTGGTEAFF

j_call: TRBJ2-5
d_call: TRBD1
v_call: TRBV9
clone_size: once
cdr3_length: 16
cdr3_nt: TGTGCCAGCAGTGGGAAACAGGGGCCCCAAGTAGAGACCCAGTACTTC
cdr3_aa: CASSGKQGPQVETQYF

j_call: TRBJ2-5
d_call: TRBD1
v_call: TRBV7-9
clone_size: .
cdr3_length: 13
cdr3_nt: TGTGCCAGCAGCTTTACAGGGGGGGAGACCCAGTACTTC
cdr3_aa: CASSFTGGETQYF

j_call: TRBJ2-7
d_call: .
v_call: TRBV11-2
clone_size: .
cdr3_length: 14
cdr3_nt: TGTGCCAGCAGCTTAGACGCGGAAACCTGGGAGCAGTACTTC
cdr3_aa: CASSLDAETWEQYF

j_call: TRBJ2-2
d_call: TRBD2
v_call: TRBV19
clone_size: .
cdr3_length: 13
cdr3_nt: TGTGGAACTAGCGGGAGGCTCGCCGGGGAGCTGTTTTTT
cdr3_aa: CGTSGRLAGELFF

j_call: TRBJ2-1
d_call: .
v_call: TRBV5-1
clone_size: .
cdr3_length: 14
cdr3_nt: TGCGCCAGCAGTTTGGGTGCGACCTACAATGAGCAGTTCTTC
cdr3_aa: CASSLGATYNEQFF

j_call: TRBJ2-5
d_call: .
v_call: TRBV19
clone_size: .
cdr3_length: 13
cdr3_nt: TGTGCCAGTACCTCGGAGGGTTCAGGGACCCAGTACTTC
cdr3_aa: CASTSEGSGTQYF

j_call: TRBJ2-7
d_call: TRBD2
v_call: TRBV28
clone_size: .
cdr3_length: 13
cdr3_nt: TGTGCCAGCAATGAGCGGGGTCCCTACGAGCAGTACTTC
cdr3_aa: CASNERGPYEQYF

j_call: TRBJ1-1
d_call: .
v_call: TRBV2
clone_size: .
cdr3_length: 14
cdr3_nt: TGTGCCAGCAGTGAATATGCAGTGAACACTGAAGCTTTCTTT
cdr3_aa: CASSEYAVNTEAFF

j_call: TRBJ2-5
d_call: TRBD1
v_call: TRBV2
clone_size: .
cdr3_length: 14
cdr3_nt: TGTGCCAGCAGTAGGGACAGGGCCACGGAGACCCAGTACTTC
cdr3_aa: CASSRDRATETQYF

j_call: TRBJ2-2
d_call: .
v_call: TRBV30
clone_size: .
cdr3_length: 13
cdr3_nt: TGTGCCTGGCGGGCAGGGTTCACCGGGGAGCTGTTTTTT
cdr3_aa: CAWRAGFTGELFF

j_call: TRBJ2-7
d_call: .
v_call: TRBV18
clone_size: .
cdr3_length: 16
cdr3_nt: TGTGCCAGCTCACTCATCCCTATTAGAAGCTCCTACGAGCAGTACTTC
cdr3_aa: CASSLIPIRSSYEQYF

j_call: TRBJ1-5
d_call: .
v_call: TRBV19
clone_size: .
cdr3_length: 14
cdr3_nt: TGTGCCAGTAGTATTCGGCAGGCGATTCAGCCCCAGCATTTT
cdr3_aa: CASSIRQAIQPQHF

j_call: TRBJ2-5
d_call: TRBD2
v_call: TRBV7-6
clone_size: .
cdr3_length: 17
cdr3_nt: TGTGCCAGCAGCTTAGAGGGGGGCGGGAGGGCCACGGAGACCCAGTACTTC
cdr3_aa: CASSLEGGGRATETQYF

j_call: TRBJ1-1
d_call: TRBD1
v_call: TRBV5-4
clone_size: .
cdr3_length: 18
cdr3_nt: TGTGCCAGCAGTCGCCCTCCGGGACAGGGGCCGATAATCACTGAAGCTTTCTTT
cdr3_aa: CASSRPPGQGPIITEAFF

j_call: TRBJ1-1
d_call: .
v_call: TRBV3-1/TRBV3-2
clone_size: .
cdr3_length: 14
cdr3_nt: TGTGCCAGCAGCCAAGAAAGTAGGAACACTGAAGCTTTCTTT
cdr3_aa: CASSQESRNTEAFF

j_call: TRBJ1-1
d_call: TRBD1
v_call: TRBV18
clone_size: .
cdr3_length: 15
cdr3_nt: TGTGCCAGCTCACCGCTCAGGGGGAGGAACACTGAAGCTTTCTTT
cdr3_aa: CASSPLRGRNTEAFF

j_call: TRBJ1-1
d_call: .
v_call: TRBV4-3
clone_size: .
cdr3_length: 15
cdr3_nt: TGCGCCAGCAGCCAAGCCCCGGGTATGAACACTGAAGCTTTCTTT
cdr3_aa: CASSQAPGMNTEAFF

j_call: TRBJ2-7
d_call: .
v_call: TRBV18
clone_size: .
cdr3_length: 14
cdr3_nt: TGTGCCAGCTCAGAGGGTTTGTCCCACTACGAGCAGTACTTC
cdr3_aa: CASSEGLSHYEQYF

j_call: TRBJ1-1
d_call: .
v_call: TRBV7-6
clone_size: .
cdr3_length: 14
cdr3_nt: TGTGCCAGCAGCCCGGACTTACTGAACACTGAAGCTTTCTTT
cdr3_aa: CASSPDLLNTEAFF

j_call: TRBJ2-5
d_call: TRBD2
v_call: TRBV4-1
clone_size: .
cdr3_length: 20
cdr3_nt: TGCGCCAGCAGCCAAGCGGAAGGGGGCAGGTTACTAGCGGGGCAAGAGACCCAGTACTTC
cdr3_aa: CASSQAEGGRLLAGQETQYF

j_call: TRBJ1-5
d_call: .
v_call: TRBV6-5
clone_size: .
cdr3_length: 13
cdr3_nt: TGTGCCAGCACCTCAGGGGGCAATCAGCCCCAGCATTTT
cdr3_aa: CASTSGGNQPQHF

j_call: TRBJ1-6
d_call: TRBD1
v_call: TRBV20-1
clone_size: .
cdr3_length: 14
cdr3_nt: TGCAGTGCTAGTGGGCAGGGGGTAGATTCACCCCTCCACTTT
cdr3_aa: CSASGQGVDSPLHF

j_call: TRBJ2-6
d_call: .
v_call: TRBV5-4
clone_size: .
cdr3_length: 18
cdr3_nt: TGTGCCAGCAGCTTGGGGTCAGGGGCCTCCTCTGGGGCCAACGTCCTGACTTTC
cdr3_aa: CASSLGSGASSGANVLTF

j_call: TRBJ2-1
d_call: .
v_call: TRBV10-3
clone_size: .
cdr3_length: 16
cdr3_nt: TGTGCCATCAGTGAGTCGAAAACCGGGGATTACAATGAGCAGTTCTTC
cdr3_aa: CAISESKTGDYNEQFF

j_call: TRBJ2-3
d_call: .
v_call: TRBV6-5
clone_size: .
cdr3_length: 14
cdr3_nt: TGTGCCAGCAGTCGGGACTTTAGCACAGATACGCAGTATTTT
cdr3_aa: CASSRDFSTDTQYF

j_call: TRBJ1-3
d_call: .
v_call: TRBV6-5
clone_size: once
cdr3_length: 15
cdr3_nt: TGTGCCAGCAGAGAGAGGGGACAAGGGGGAAACACCATATATTTT
cdr3_aa: CASRERGQGGNTIYF

j_call: TRBJ1-2
d_call: TRBD1
v_call: TRBV3-1/TRBV3-2
clone_size: .
cdr3_length: 13
cdr3_nt: TGTGCCAGCAGCAAAGATATGGACAGGGACTGCACCTTC
cdr3_aa: CASSKDMDRDCTF

j_call: TRBJ2-1
d_call: TRBD1
v_call: TRBV7-2
clone_size: .
cdr3_length: 15
cdr3_nt: TGTGCCAGCAGCTTCCCCGGGACAGGGGGACGGGGGCAGTTCTTC
cdr3_aa: CASSFPGTGGRGQFF

j_call: TRBJ2-1
d_call: TRBD2
v_call: TRBV5-1
clone_size: .
cdr3_length: 16
cdr3_nt: TGCGCCAGCAGCTTGGCTAGCGGGAGCTCCTACAATGAGCAGTTCTTC
cdr3_aa: CASSLASGSSYNEQFF

j_call: TRBJ2-1
d_call: TRBD2
v_call: TRBV5-1
clone_size: few
cdr3_length: 16
cdr3_nt: TGCGCCAGCAGCTTGGAATTCAGCGGGAGGTTGAATGAGCAGTTCTTC
cdr3_aa: CASSLEFSGRLNEQFF

j_call: TRBJ1-1
d_call: .
v_call: TRBV19
clone_size: once
cdr3_length: 13
cdr3_nt: TGTGCCAGTAGTATAGATCAGGGTACTGAAGCTTTCTTT
cdr3_aa: CASSIDQGTEAFF

j_call: TRBJ1-1
d_call: TRBD1
v_call: TRBV13
clone_size: .
cdr3_length: 16
cdr3_nt: TGTGCCAGCGGACATTCAGGGGGCCCCCTGAACACTGAAGCTTTCTTT
cdr3_aa: CASGHSGGPLNTEAFF

j_call: TRBJ2-1
d_call: .
v_call: TRBV9
clone_size: few
cdr3_length: 15
cdr3_nt: TGTGCCAGCAGAAGAGGGCCAACGGCGGACAATGAGCAGTTCTTC
cdr3_aa: CASRRGPTADNEQFF

j_call: TRBJ1-2
d_call: TRBD1
v_call: TRBV4-1
clone_size: .
cdr3_length: 15
cdr3_nt: TGCGCCAGCAGCCAAGAGGGCAGGGGGCCCTATGGCTACACCTTC
cdr3_aa: CASSQEGRGPYGYTF

j_call: TRBJ1-2
d_call: .
v_call: TRBV25-1
clone_size: .
cdr3_length: 13
cdr3_nt: TGTGCCAGCAGTCGGGGAGGGCCTGATGGCTACACCTTC
cdr3_aa: CASSRGGPDGYTF

j_call: TRBJ1-2
d_call: .
v_call: TRBV6-2/TRBV6-3
clone_size: .
cdr3_length: 15
cdr3_nt: TGTGCCAGCAGTTACCATGACGACAGAAACTATGGCTACACCTTC
cdr3_aa: CASSYHDDRNYGYTF

j_call: TRBJ1-3
d_call: .
v_call: TRBV4-1
clone_size: once
cdr3_length: 17
cdr3_nt: TGCGCCAGCAGCCAAGATATTGGGCCCGTCTCTGGAAACACCATATATTTT
cdr3_aa: CASSQDIGPVSGNTIYF

j_call: TRBJ1-1
d_call: .
v_call: TRBV18
clone_size: .
cdr3_length: 14
cdr3_nt: TGTGCCAGCTCACTTACAGATCAGAACACTGAAGCTTTCTTT
cdr3_aa: CASSLTDQNTEAFF